The source of this T cell receptor beta chain is a study of T cell responses to AZD1222 COVID-19 vaccine. Whole-study findings and limits: Unmutated variant regions reportedly attract nearly half of all spike-specific TCRs.

Details on this clone: As yet, its antigen is unknown.

Libraries were prepared by immunoSEQ multiplex PCR; TCRdb keeps only in-frame clonotypes and omits some of them. This table holds 95,000 to 150,000 clones, roughly 87% found once. The CDR3 is made up of 15 amino acids. Germline loops: CDR1 SGHTA, CDR2 FQGNSA. J was trimmed by 5 bases and V by 0 bases; bases with no gene match: 5. This receptor was obtained from an adult in good health. Material: peripheral blood, obtained on day 0 of AZD1222 vaccination. This chain joins TRBV7-2 and TRBJ2-5; 8 nucleotides match TRBD1. The CDR3 sequence: CASSLARTGRETQYF. As DNA, the CDR3 is TGTGCCAGCAGCTTAGCTAGGACAGGGCGGGAGACCCAGTACTTC. Based on the CDR3 plus reference TRBV7-2 and TRBJ2-5, the full variable domain is GAGVSQSPSNKVTEKGKDVELRCDPISGHTALYWYRQSLGQGLEFLIYFQGNSAPDKSGLPSDRFSAERTGGSVSTLTIQRTQQEDSAVYLCASSLARTGRETQYFGPGTRLLVL.